These 3 T cell receptor beta chains were all obtained from the same sample, sequenced in a study of cytomegalovirus exposure and HLA in healthy donors. The PCR had 60 Vbeta and 13 Jbeta primers. Libraries were prepared by immunoSEQ multiplex PCR; TCRdb keeps only in-frame clonotypes and omits some of them. The sample consists of about 90,000 clones, about 88% of them appearing once. Sequenced: PBMCs. Source of these receptors: a man between 18 and 35 years old in good health and CMV-seronegative.

The J gene is TRBJ2-1, the V gene TRBV7-2; 10 positions agree with TRBD2. From germline, CDR1 is SGHTA and CDR2 FQGNSA. Trimming at V came to 5 bases and at J to 4 bases, leaving 11 bases not matched to a gene. This CDR3 has 17 amino acids. CDR3 bases: TGTGCCAGCAGCCCGGTAGGATTAGCGGGAGGTTACAATGAGCAGTTCTTC. Translated: CASSPVGLAGGYNEQFF.

In DNA form, the CDR3 reads TGTGCCACGCGTACCGGGTCCGATACGCAGTATTTT. Its protein product is CATRTGSDTQYF. The chain has TRBV6-5 and TRBJ2-3; D is uncertain. Germline assignment: CDR1 MNHEY and CDR2 SVGAGI. V lost 10 bases, J lost 6 bases, and 14 bases lay in between. The CDR3 sequence is 12 residues long.

The chain couples TRBV28 to TRBJ2-3; 8 nucleotides align to TRBD2. Germline V gene data show CDR1 as MDHEN and CDR2 as SYDVKM. The CDR3 extends over 16 amino acids. Trimming took 4 bases from V and 5 from J; bases not matched to a gene: 11. The CDR3 DNA reads as TGTGCCAGCAGTTCCCCGACCGCGGGAGGTATAGATACGCAGTATTTT. Protein product: CASSSPTAGGIDTQYF.